Listed here is a single T cell receptor beta chain. The target antigen is unknown. The germline V gene encodes CDR1 LNHDA and CDR2 SQIVND (reference sequence). This CDR3 has 14 residues. V shed 5 bases and J shed 3 bases, with 14 bases lying between them. All donors qualified as healthy HIV-negative adults and had experienced no recent acute infections or vaccinations. These data belong to a study of shared clonotypes between healthy human individuals. Overall study context: Contributing individuals were two females and three males aged 18 to 49.

Study-wide findings and caveats: For naive CD4 cells, 5% to 6.5% of clonotypes were shared across four donors.

Assay used: immunoSEQ multiplex PCR; TCRdb lists only in-frame clones, some missing. This table has over 1.5 million clones, about 98% appearing once. The chain carries TRBV19 and TRBJ2-7; D is unresolved. This TCR was sampled from a man aged 30 to 39 in good health. Sample: naive CD4+ T cells sorted from blood. This sample's subset: CD45RA+ positively selected. This CDR3 is CASSLSDAYYEQYF. The CDR3 coding sequence is TGTGCCAGTAGTTTGTCGGATGCTTACTACGAGCAGTACTTC. Using reference TRBV19 and TRBJ2-7 for the parts outside the CDR3, the full variable domain is DGGITQSPKYLFRKEGQNVTLSCEQNLNHDAMYWYRQDPGQGLRLIYYSQIVNDFQKGDIAEGYSVSREKKESFPLTVTSAQKNPTAFYLCASSLSDAYYEQYFGPGTRLTVT.